The TCR beta chain described here comes from a study of cytomegalovirus exposure and HLA in healthy donors. The study ran its PCR with 60 Vbeta and 13 Jbeta primers. Clones were sequenced by immunoSEQ multiplex PCR, and TCRdb holds only the in-frame ones, with some missing. The data hold 180,000 or so clones, with 80% to 90% observed a single time. The CDR3 length is 14 residues. Per the germline V gene, CDR1 is GTSNPN and CDR2 is SVGIG (reference sequence). Trimming removed 5 bases at V and 2 bases at J, with 13 bases between. V is TRBV30 and J is TRBJ2-1; perhaps TRBD2 as D (6 bases). This clonotype originated in a man younger than 35 in good health and CMV-seropositive. Sequenced: PBMCs. CDR3 loop: CAWGRTTTYNEQFF. The CDR3 DNA reads as TGTGCCTGGGGGAGGACAACTACCTACAATGAGCAGTTCTTC. Full variable domain (outside the CDR3, taken from reference TRBV30 and TRBJ2-1): SQTIHQWPATLVQPVGSPLSLECTVEGTSNPNLYWYRQAAGRGLQLLFYSVGIGQISSEVPQNLSASRPQDRQFILSSKKLLLSDSGFYLCAWGRTTTYNEQFFGPGTRLTVL.